This entry lists 7 T cell receptor beta chains sequenced from one sample in a study of T cells in Graves' hyperthyroidism and ophthalmopathy. What was amplified from RNA transcripts were TCR beta CDR3 regions. The primer set for the first-round RT-PCR of the TCR CDR3 was HTBI. TCRdb used MiXCR to reprocess the multiplex PCR reads, holding one entry per CDR3 protein. The table shows some 600,000 distinct CDR3 sequences, with 46% occurring only once. The sample was peripheral blood or thyroid tissue (not recorded which). The receptors were gathered from a woman aged 18-29 years with Graves' hyperthyroidism.

There are many counts of this clonotype. The V and J genes are TRBV29-1 and TRBJ1-1; a weak D match, TRBD1 (5 bases). Trimming stripped 7 bases from V and 1 base from J, with 19 bases between. Germline CDR1 reads SQVTM; CDR2 reads ANQGSEA. The CDR3 length is 15 residues. CDR3 DNA sequence: TGCAGCGCCGATGGGGGGTGGAAGGGGAACACTGAAGCTTTCTTT. It yields the protein CSADGGWKGNTEAFF.

This clonotype was counted a few times. The V gene is TRBV7-8, the J gene TRBJ2-7; 11 bases agree with TRBD2. This CDR3 region has 14 residues. Trimming took 4 bases from V and 5 from J; bases not matched to a gene: 4. Germline V lookup: CDR1 SGHVS, CDR2 FQNEAQ. The DNA of the CDR3 is TGTGCCAGCAGCTCTATAGCGGGAGGGGACGAGCAGTACTTC. Its translation is CASSSIAGGDEQYF.

In this sample, this clonotype turned up many times. As DNA, the CDR3 is TGTGCCACCAGCAGAGAGACTCCAGGCCGAGAGACCCAGTACTTC. Translated, it gives CATSRETPGRETQYF. This chain joins TRBV15 and TRBJ2-5; D is ambiguous. V lost 0 bases and J 4 bases, leaving 12 bases between the germline ends. CDR3 length: 15 residues. CDR1 is LNHNV, CDR2 YYDKDF, per germline (reference sequence).

The chain recombines TRBV29-1 with TRBJ2-7; D is perhaps TRBD2 (5 bases). The V end lost 1 base, the J end lost 12 bases, and 10 bases lay between the germline ends. The CDR3 sequence is 10 residues long. Germline-derived CDR1 and CDR2 are SQVTM and ANQGSEA. For the CDR3, the DNA is TGCAGCGTTGAAGGTCCCGAGGGGTACTTC. Its translation is CSVEGPEGYF.

There are a few counts of this clonotype. The chain links TRBV20-1 to TRBJ1-4; 9 nucleotides match TRBD1. Looked up from germline, CDR1 is DFQATT and CDR2 is SNEGSKA (reference sequence). The CDR3 has 13 residues. After removal of 5 bases from V and 7 bases from J, the junction contained 5 bases not matched to a gene. The CDR3 sequence: CSASRDRVEKLFF. In DNA, the CDR3 is TGCAGTGCTTCCCGGGACAGGGTTGAAAAACTGTTTTTT.

This clonotype turned up a few times. In nucleotides, the CDR3 is TGTGCCAGCAGCCTCTCGATGCTAGGAGAAAAACTGTTTTTT. Residues: CASSLSMLGEKLFF. The chain joins TRBV7-2 to TRBJ1-4; D uncertain. This CDR3 region has 14 residues. V gave up 5 bases and J gave up 8 bases, with 15 bases separating them. Germline CDR1 and CDR2: SGHTA and FQGNSA.

This clonotype was seen a few times. The chain joins TRBV7-2 to TRBJ2-6, with 10 bases identical to TRBD2. This CDR3 contains 18 residues. After removal of 5 bases from V and 3 bases from J, the junction contained 10 bases not matched to a gene. Germline CDR1 SGHTA, CDR2 FQGNSA. The CDR3 is CASSLTSGSFFGANVLTF. The CDR3 nucleotides read TGTGCCAGCAGCCTGACTAGCGGGTCATTTTTTGGGGCCAACGTCCTGACTTTC.